This entry concerns a single TCR beta chain. The antigen is not known. The treatment was: about 20 received Ad26.COV2.S at low or high dose, single or two shots; several received placebo; per-sample allocation not given. On day 63 after the first injection, vaccine and placebo recipients gave samples. The administered vaccine (an Ad26 vector) expressed Wuhan-strain SARS-CoV-2 spike. The data stem from a study of Ad26.COV2.S vaccination and SARS-CoV-2 variants. Overall study context: Donor was assigned to the Ad26.COV2.S arm of trial COV1001. Overall study results and limits: Vaccinated individuals (as opposed to placebo recipients) had higher spike-specific TCR breadth. Estimates derived from TCR breadth and depth analyses may have underestimated total T cell responses.

Libraries were prepared by immunoSEQ multiplex PCR; TCRdb keeps only in-frame clonotypes and omits some of them. The sample has about 350,000 clones, around 88% seen once; the top ten hold 5%. From germline, CDR1 is SGHRS and CDR2 YFSETQ. V lost 0 bases to trimming and J lost 9 bases; unmatched junction nucleotides: 8. The CDR3 length is 15 residues. This TCR derives from a person between 18 and 65 years old who received the Ad26.COV2.S COVID-19 vaccine or a placebo. The source material was peripheral blood, sampled in a trial of Ad26.COV2.S vaccine versus placebo. This sequence joins TRBV5-1 and TRBJ2-3; the match to TRBD1 covers 9 bases. CDR3 coding DNA: TGCGCCAGCAGCTTGGACGGGACAGGGCCGGGAACGCAGTATTTT. This translates into CASSLDGTGPGTQYF.